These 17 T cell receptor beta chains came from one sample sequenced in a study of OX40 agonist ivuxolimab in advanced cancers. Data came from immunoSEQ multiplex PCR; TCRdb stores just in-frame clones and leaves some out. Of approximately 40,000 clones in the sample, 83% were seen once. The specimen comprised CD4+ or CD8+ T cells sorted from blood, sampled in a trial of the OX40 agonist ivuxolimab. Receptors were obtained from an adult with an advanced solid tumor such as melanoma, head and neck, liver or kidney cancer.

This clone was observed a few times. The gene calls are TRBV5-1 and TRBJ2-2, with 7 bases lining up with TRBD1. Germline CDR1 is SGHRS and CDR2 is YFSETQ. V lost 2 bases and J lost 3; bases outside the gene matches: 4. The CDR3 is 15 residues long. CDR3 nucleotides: TGCGCCAGCAGCTTAACAGGGGTTCACACCGGGGAGCTGTTTTTT. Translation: CASSLTGVHTGELFF.

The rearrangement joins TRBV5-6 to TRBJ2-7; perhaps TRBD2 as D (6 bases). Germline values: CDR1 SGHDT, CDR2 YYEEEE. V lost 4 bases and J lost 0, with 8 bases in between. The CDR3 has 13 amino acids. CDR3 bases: TGTGCCAGCAGCCCCGGGGGCTCCTACGAGCAGTACTTC. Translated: CASSPGGSYEQYF.

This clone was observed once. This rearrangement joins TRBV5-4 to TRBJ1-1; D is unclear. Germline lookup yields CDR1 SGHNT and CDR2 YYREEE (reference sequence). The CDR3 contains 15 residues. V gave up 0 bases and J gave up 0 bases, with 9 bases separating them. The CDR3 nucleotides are TGTGCCAGCAGCTTGGCCTACGGGGTGAACACTGAAGCTTTCTTT. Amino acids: CASSLAYGVNTEAFF. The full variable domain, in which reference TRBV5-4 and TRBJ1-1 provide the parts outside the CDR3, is ETGVTQSPTHLIKTRGQQVTLRCSSQSGHNTVSWYQQALGQGPQFIFQYYREEENGRGNFPPRFSGLQFPNYSSELNVNALELDDSALYLCASSLAYGVNTEAFFGQGTRLTVV.

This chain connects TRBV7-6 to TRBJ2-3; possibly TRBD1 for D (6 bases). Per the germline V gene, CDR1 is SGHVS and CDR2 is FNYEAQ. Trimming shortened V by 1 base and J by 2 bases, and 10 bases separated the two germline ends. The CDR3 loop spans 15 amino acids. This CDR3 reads CASSLGAGATDTQYF. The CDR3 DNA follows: TGTGCCAGCAGCTTAGGTGCAGGGGCCACAGATACGCAGTATTTT. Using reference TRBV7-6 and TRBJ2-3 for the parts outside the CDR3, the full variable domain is GAGVSQSPRYKVTKRGQDVALRCDPISGHVSLYWYRQALGQGPEFLTYFNYEAQQDKSGLPNDRFSAERPEGSISTLTIQRTEQRDSAMYRCASSLGAGATDTQYFGPGTRLTVL.

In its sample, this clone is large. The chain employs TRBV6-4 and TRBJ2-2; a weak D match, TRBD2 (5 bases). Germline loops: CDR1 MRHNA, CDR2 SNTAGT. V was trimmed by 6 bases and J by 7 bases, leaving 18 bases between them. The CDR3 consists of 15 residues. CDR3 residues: CASSPDQEAIGELFF. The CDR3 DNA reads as TGTGCCAGCAGCCCAGACCAGGAGGCTATCGGGGAGCTGTTTTTT.

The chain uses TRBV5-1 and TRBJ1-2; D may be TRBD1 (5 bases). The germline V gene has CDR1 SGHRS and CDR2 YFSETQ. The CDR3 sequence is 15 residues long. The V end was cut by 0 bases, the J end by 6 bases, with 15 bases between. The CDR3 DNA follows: TGCGCCAGCAGCTTGGGGGAAGGGGCTCCAAATGGCTACACCTTC. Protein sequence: CASSLGEGAPNGYTF.

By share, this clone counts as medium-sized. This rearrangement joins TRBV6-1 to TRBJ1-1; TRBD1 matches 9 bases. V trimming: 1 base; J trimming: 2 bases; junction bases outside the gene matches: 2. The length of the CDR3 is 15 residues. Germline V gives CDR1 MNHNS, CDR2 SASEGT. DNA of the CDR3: TGTGCCAGCAGTGAAGAGGGACAGGGAAACACTGAAGCTTTCTTT. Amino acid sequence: CASSEEGQGNTEAFF.

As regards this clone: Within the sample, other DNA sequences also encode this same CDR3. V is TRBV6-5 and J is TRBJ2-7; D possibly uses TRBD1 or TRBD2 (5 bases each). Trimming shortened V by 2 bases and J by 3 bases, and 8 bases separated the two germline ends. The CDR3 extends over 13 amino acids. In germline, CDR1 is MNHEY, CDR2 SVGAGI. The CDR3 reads CASSYRDGYEQYF. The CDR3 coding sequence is TGTGCCAGCAGTTACAGGGACGGCTACGAGCAGTACTTC.

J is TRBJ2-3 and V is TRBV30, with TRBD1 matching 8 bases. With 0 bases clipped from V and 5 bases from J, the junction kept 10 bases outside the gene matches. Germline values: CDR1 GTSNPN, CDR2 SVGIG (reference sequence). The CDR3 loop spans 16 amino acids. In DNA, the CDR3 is TGTGCCTGGAGTGTATGGCAGGGGGCGGGTGAAGATACGCAGTATTTT. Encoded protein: CAWSVWQGAGEDTQYF.

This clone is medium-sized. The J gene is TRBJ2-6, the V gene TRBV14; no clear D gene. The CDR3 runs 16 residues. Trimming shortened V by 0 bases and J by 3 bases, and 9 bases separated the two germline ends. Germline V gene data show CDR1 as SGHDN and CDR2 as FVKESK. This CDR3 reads CASSQDGLFGANVLTF. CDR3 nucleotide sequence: TGTGCCAGCAGCCAAGACGGTCTCTTTGGGGCCAACGTCCTGACTTTC.

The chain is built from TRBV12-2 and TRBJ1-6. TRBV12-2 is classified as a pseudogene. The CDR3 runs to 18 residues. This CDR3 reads CASRLAPGRSSYNSPLHF. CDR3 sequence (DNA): TGTGCAAGTCGCTTAGCCCCGGGCAGGAGCTCCTATAATTCACCCCTCCACTTT.

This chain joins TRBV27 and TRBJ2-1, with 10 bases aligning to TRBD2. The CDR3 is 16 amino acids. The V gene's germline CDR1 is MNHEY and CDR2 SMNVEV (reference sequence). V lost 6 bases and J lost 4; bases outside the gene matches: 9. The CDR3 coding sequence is TGTGCCAGCAGAACACAGCGGGAGGGCCCTTACAATGAGCAGTTCTTC. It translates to CASRTQREGPYNEQFF.

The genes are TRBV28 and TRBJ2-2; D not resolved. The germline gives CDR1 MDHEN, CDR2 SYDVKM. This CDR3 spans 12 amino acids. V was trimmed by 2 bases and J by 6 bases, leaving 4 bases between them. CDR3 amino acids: CASSLSPGELFF. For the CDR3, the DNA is TGTGCCAGCAGTTTAAGTCCCGGGGAGCTGTTTTTT.

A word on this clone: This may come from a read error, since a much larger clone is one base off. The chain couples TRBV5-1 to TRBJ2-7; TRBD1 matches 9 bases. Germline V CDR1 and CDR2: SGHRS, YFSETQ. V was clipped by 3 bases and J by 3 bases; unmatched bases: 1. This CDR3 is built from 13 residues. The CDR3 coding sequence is TGCGCCAGCAGCTGGGACAGGGACTACGAGCAGTACTTC. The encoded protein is CASSWDRDYEQYF. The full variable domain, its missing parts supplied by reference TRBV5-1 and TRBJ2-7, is KAGVTQTPRYLIKTRGQQVTLSCSPISGHRSVSWYQQTPGQGLQFLFEYFSETQRNKGNFPGRFSGRQFSNSRSEMNVSTLELGDSALYLCASSWDRDYEQYFGPGTRLTVT.

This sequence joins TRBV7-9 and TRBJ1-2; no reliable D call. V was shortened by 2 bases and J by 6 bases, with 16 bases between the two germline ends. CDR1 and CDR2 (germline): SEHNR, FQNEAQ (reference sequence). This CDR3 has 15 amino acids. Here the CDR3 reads CASSLSRVGIDGYTF. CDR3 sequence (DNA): TGTGCCAGCAGCTTATCCCGGGTTGGAATAGATGGCTACACCTTC.

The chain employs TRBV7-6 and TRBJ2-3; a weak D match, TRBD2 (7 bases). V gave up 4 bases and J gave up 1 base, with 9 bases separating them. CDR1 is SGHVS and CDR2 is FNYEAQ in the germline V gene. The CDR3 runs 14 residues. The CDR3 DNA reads TGTGCCAGCAGCTGGGGGGGCGGCACAGATACGCAGTATTTT. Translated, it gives CASSWGGGTDTQYF.

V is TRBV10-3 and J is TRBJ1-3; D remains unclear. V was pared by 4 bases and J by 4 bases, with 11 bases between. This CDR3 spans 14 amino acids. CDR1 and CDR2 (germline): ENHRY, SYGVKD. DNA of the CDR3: TGTGCCATCAGTGGAAGGGTAGAGGGAAACACCATATATTTT. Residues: CAISGRVEGNTIYF.